The clone carrying this T cell receptor beta chain was counted at least ten times. The sample is drawn from a study of CD8 T cells in ankylosing spondylitis. TCRdb itself ran the 5' RACE reads through MiXCR, one entry per CDR3 protein. The repertoire includes roughly 250,000 distinct CDR3 sequences, 10% to 13% of them detected once, and less than 3% sits in the top ten. The clonotype was recovered from a male donor with ankylosing spondylitis or in good health (not recorded which). The sample consisted of blood, either unsorted or a sorted T cell fraction (not recorded which).

The DNA for the CDR3 is TGTGCCAGCAGTCCGGGGACAGGGGCGAACACTGAAGCTTTCTTT. As protein: CASSPGTGANTEAFF. The rearrangement links TRBV12-3 or TRBV12-4 to TRBJ1-1, with 10 nucleotides matching TRBD1. The J segment lost 1 base and the V segment lost 5 bases, leaving 4 bases of the junction unmatched. The CDR3 is 15 amino acids.